The T cell receptor (beta chain) under discussion was sequenced for a study of blood T cell repertoires in COVID-19 (dated by TCRdb to between 2020 and 2021). Regarding the complete study: Samples covering the acute and convalescent phases of COVID-19 were provided by collaborators in the United States, Italy and Spain. Where available, HLA class I and class II types were taken from metadata supplied by the sample provider and were not determined by assay-based typing. The prospective study material was composed of cDNA or gDNA derived from T cells, B-cell-depleted T cells, or PBMCs. Nearly every sample came with metadata listing a de-identified subject ID, COVID-19 status, age in years and sex. The samples were drawn from two sources: the first 160 participants of the ongoing ImmuneRACE study, and over 950 subjects contributed by 6 global collaborators. Subjects who had been exposed to COVID-19, were actively infected with it, or had recovered from it provided the deeply sampled blood TCRbeta repertoires that made up the dataset. The repertoires were released in a freely available public database meant as a resource for research on the immune response to SARS-CoV-2.

The immunoSEQ Assay, a bias-controlled multiplex PCR, was used to amplify TCRbeta CDR3 regions from genomic DNA. As for the authors' bioinformatics: Nucleated cell counts per sample were estimated from amplification of reference gene primers within the assay. To quantify the absolute abundance of each unique TCRbeta CDR3 rearrangement, sequence reads were collapsed and filtered. Productive Simpson clonality was computed per sample as the square root of Simpson's diversity index over productive rearrangements. TCRdb limited this immuneACCESS table to in-frame rearrangements with V and J called. A share of clones is missing; checked studies link under half to unresolved V genes, and the rest is unexplained. The DNA gave D and trimming, while V, J and clone size come from that table. The sample table lists 200,000 to 250,000 clones, approximately 89% of them with a count of one. Around 1.7% of the sample is in the top ten clones.

The CDR3 measures 15 amino acids from cysteine to phenylalanine. Just the 45-base CDR3 DNA is kept, in frame starting at base 1. CDR1 and CDR2, per the germline V gene, are SGDLS and YYNGEE. Germline trimming amounts to 0 bases on V and 8 bases on J, with 7 as the count of junction bases outside the gene matches. This clone was seen just once. This receptor's antigen is unknown. Qualities for individual bases were not recorded, and no much larger clone is one base off. Beyond this particular receptor, the publication reports: The amount of clinical and demographic metadata varied by source and participant and was provided uncurated.

A second Seattle source provided samples from volunteer blood donors who had recovered from COVID-19. Whole blood was collected in K2EDTA tubes by collaborating institutions according to the institutions' own protocols. For TCRbeta analysis, collaborators shipped samples in one of three forms: frozen whole blood, isolated PBMCs, or DNA extracted from either of those sample types. The source is a woman aged 60-75 years who had recovered from COVID-19. The V and J genes are TRBV9 and TRBJ1-2; a stretch of 10 junction bases matches TRBD1. The sequencing sample was made of peripheral blood. The DNA sequence follows: TGTGCCAGCAGCGTAGTATCGGGACAGGGGACCGGCTACACCTTC. Its coded protein is CASSVVSGQGTGYTF. Beyond the CDR3, the reference TRBV9 and TRBJ1-2 genes provide the residues; the full variable domain reads: DSGVTQTPKHLITATGQRVTLRCSPRSGDLSVYWYQQSLDQGLQFLIQYYNGEERAKGNILERFSAQQFPDLHSELNLSSLELGDSALYFCASSVVSGQGTGYTFGSGTRLTVV.